These 10 T cell receptor beta chains share one sample of origin, sequenced in a study of T cells in tumors after PD-1 blockade. Assay: immunoSEQ multiplex PCR; the TCRdb copy retains only in-frame clones and omits some. The sample lists roughly 50,000 clones, around 85% occurring once. Sequencing used PBMCs, obtained before anti-PD-1 treatment. Receptor source: a human donor with basal cell carcinoma.

This clone appeared once. The chain employs TRBV7-2 and TRBJ1-6; maybe TRBD1 (6 bases). The V gene lost 3 bases and the J gene lost 6 bases, with 12 bases spanning the gap. This CDR3 spans 15 amino acids. Germline CDR1 reads SGHTA; CDR2 reads FQGNSA. CDR3 sequence: CASSFSGQFNSPLHF. CDR3 DNA: TGTGCCAGCAGCTTTTCTGGACAGTTTAATTCACCCCTCCACTTT.

The DNA of the CDR3 is TGTGCCACCCGGGGGTCAGAGAACCAGCCCCAGCATTTT. It encodes CATRGSENQPQHF. The chain couples TRBV10-3 to TRBJ1-5; maybe TRBD1 (5 bases). The germline V gene encodes CDR1 ENHRY and CDR2 SYGVKD. This CDR3 is 13 amino acids long. The V end was cut by 10 bases, the J end by 7 bases, with 17 bases between.

The J gene is TRBJ1-6, the V gene TRBV7-6, with 9 nucleotides matching TRBD1. The CDR3 is 17 residues long. Germline-derived CDR1 and CDR2 are SGHVS and FNYEAQ. V shed 1 base, J shed 9 bases, and the junction held 10 bases outside the gene matches. The DNA for the CDR3 is TGTGCCAGCAGCTTAGTGGGACAGGGAATACCTGGTTCACCCCTCCACTTT. As protein: CASSLVGQGIPGSPLHF.

The rearrangement joins TRBV5-1 to TRBJ2-7; D is tentatively TRBD1 or TRBD2 (6 bases each). This CDR3 contains 14 residues. V was clipped by 2 bases and J by 2 bases, with 11 bases between them. Germline CDR1 and CDR2: SGHRS and YFSETQ. The CDR3 loop reads CASSFGGQTYEQYF. CDR3 bases: TGCGCCAGCAGCTTTGGGGGGCAAACCTACGAGCAGTACTTC.

The chain combines TRBV5-1 with TRBJ1-2; D might be TRBD1 (5 bases). Germline CDR1 reads SGHRS; CDR2 reads YFSETQ. The CDR3 is 17 residues long. The germline V and J ends were trimmed by 0 bases and 4 bases, with 19 bases remaining between them. CDR3 sequence reads: CASSLDPLKGKSYGYTF. Here the CDR3 DNA reads TGCGCCAGCAGCTTGGACCCCTTAAAGGGGAAGAGCTATGGCTACACCTTC.

The chain employs TRBV7-9 and TRBJ2-3, with 7 bases that match TRBD2. Germline V CDR1 and CDR2: SEHNR, FQNEAQ (reference sequence). V lost 4 bases to trimming and J lost 3 bases; unmatched junction nucleotides: 4. This CDR3 is built from 14 residues. In DNA, the CDR3 is TGTGCCAGCAGCTCAGCGGGGAGGACAGATACGCAGTATTTT. This codes for CASSSAGRTDTQYF.

In DNA, the CDR3 is TGTGCCAGCATCCTAGCGGGCACCGGGGAGCTGTTTTTT. Its translation is CASILAGTGELFF. This chain joins TRBV6-5 and TRBJ2-2; 8 positions agree with TRBD2. The CDR3 is made up of 13 amino acids. Germline lookup yields CDR1 MNHEY and CDR2 SVGAGI. V shed 7 bases and J 4 bases; nucleotides not matched to a gene: 2.

The chain has TRBV30 and TRBJ2-5, with D perhaps matching TRBD1 (5 bases). CDR3 length: 13 residues. Germline lookup yields CDR1 GTSNPN and CDR2 SVGIG (reference sequence). Trimming left V 0 bases short and J 4 bases short, with 9 bases between. This CDR3 reads CAWSVGLTETQYF. The CDR3 region has the DNA TGTGCCTGGAGTGTGGGGCTAACAGAGACCCAGTACTTC.

The rearrangement joins TRBV2 to TRBJ1-5; D is possibly TRBD1 (6 bases). The CDR3 totals 16 residues. CDR1 is SNHLY, CDR2 FYNNEI, per germline. V was shortened by 6 bases and J by 0 bases, with 15 bases between the two germline ends. The CDR3 nucleotides are TGTGCCAGCAGCCGGACAGCTAATCCTAGCAATCAGCCCCAGCATTTT. As protein: CASSRTANPSNQPQHF. Full variable domain (missing parts from reference TRBV2 and TRBJ1-5): EPEVTQTPSHQVTQMGQEVILRCVPISNHLYFYWYRQILGQKVEFLVSFYNNEISEKSEIFDDQFSVERPDGSNFTLKIRSTKLEDSAMYFCASSRTANPSNQPQHFGDGTRLSIL.

This chain links TRBV7-2 with TRBJ2-7; perhaps TRBD2 as D (5 bases). CDR3 size: 13 residues. Germline-derived CDR1 and CDR2 are SGHTA and FQGNSA. The ends were cut back, 1 base at V and 3 bases at J, with 7 bases in the middle. The CDR3: CASSLELGYEQYF. CDR3 sequence (DNA): TGTGCCAGCAGCTTAGAACTAGGCTACGAGCAGTACTTC.